The 29 T cell receptor beta chains presented below share a single source sample, sequenced in a study of blood T cells in healthy people across ages. Through a sample-barcoded 5' primer and a J-beta primer mix, a second PCR was run for 7 to 11 cycles. Each CDR3 protein is one row after TCRdb ran MiXCR on the 5' RACE reads. The data contain approximately 810,000 distinct CDR3 sequences, about 28% of them singletons. What was sequenced was blood. These receptor sequences come from a woman aged 80 or over in good health.

The CDR3, as DNA: TGCGCCAGCAGCCAAGAGAGACCCTATGGCTACACCTTC. It encodes CASSQERPYGYTF. This chain uses TRBV4-1 with TRBJ1-2; D unclear. Trimming left V 0 bases short and J 4 bases short, with 6 bases between. Germline CDR1 is MGHRA and CDR2 is YSYEKL. The CDR3 spans 13 residues.

With respect to this clonotype: Compared with germline, one end of the junction differs, possibly owing to a read error. This chain uses TRBV4-3 with TRBJ1-4; tentatively, D is TRBD1 (5 bases). CDR1 is LGHNA, CDR2 YSLEER, per germline. The CDR3 is 15 amino acids. CDR3 DNA: TGCGCCAGCAGCCAGCAGGGTGGGGGTGATGAAAAACGGTTTTTT. This sequence encodes CASSQQGGGDEKRFF.

As for this clonotype: A much larger clone sits a single nucleotide away, making a read error possible. The V and J genes are TRBV12-3 or TRBV12-4 and TRBJ2-1; the match to TRBD1 covers 12 bases. CDR3 length: 15 residues. This CDR3 is CAGSRGQGAMAEQFF. The CDR3 DNA is TGTGCCGGCAGCCGGGGACAGGGGGCTATGGCTGAGCAGTTCTTC.

This clonotype was detected many times. The rearrangement joins TRBV6-5 to TRBJ2-5, with D possibly TRBD2 on 5 matching bases. Germline loops: CDR1 MNHEY, CDR2 SVGAGI. The CDR3 sequence is 17 residues long. V shed 0 bases and J shed 6 bases, with 20 bases lying between them. The DNA of the CDR3 is TGTGCCAGCAGTTACTCGAGTCGAGGGAGTTCGTCAAAGACCCAGTACTTC. Translated: CASSYSSRGSSSKTQYF.

J is TRBJ2-5 and V is TRBV9; 9 nucleotides match TRBD1. V dropped 0 bases and J dropped 11; count of bases not matched to a gene: 11. Germline assignment: CDR1 SGDLS and CDR2 YYNGEE. The CDR3 length is 15 residues. CDR3 in amino acids: CASSVGGQGGHEQYF. CDR3 nucleotides: TGTGCCAGCAGCGTAGGGGGACAGGGTGGTCATGAGCAGTACTTC. Full variable domain (rest looked up from reference TRBV9 and TRBJ2-5): DSGVTQTPKHLITATGQRVTLRCSPRSGDLSVYWYQQSLDQGLQFLIQYYNGEERAKGNILERFSAQQFPDLHSELNLSSLELGDSALYFCASSVGGQGGHEQYFGPGTRLLVL.

The table lists this clonotype with many counts. V is TRBV3-1 and J is TRBJ2-7, with TRBD2 matching 11 bases. The CDR3 contains 14 residues. CDR1 and CDR2 (germline): LGHDT, YNNKEL (reference sequence). With V trimmed by 1 base and J by 4 bases, 0 bases remained unmatched. In nucleotides, the CDR3 is TGTGCCAGCAGCCAAGGGACTAGCGGGTACGAGCAGTACTTC. This translates into CASSQGTSGYEQYF.

This clonotype has more than one count but fewer than ten. The chain recombines TRBV12-3 or TRBV12-4 with TRBJ1-5; no definite D call. The CDR3 sequence is 13 residues long. Trimming stripped 7 bases from V and 5 bases from J, with 12 bases between. CDR3 loop: CASTPEEDQPQHF. The CDR3 bases are TGTGCCAGCACGCCAGAGGAGGATCAGCCCCAGCATTTT.

As regards this clonotype: Since a much larger clone is just one base distant, this may be a read error. The rearrangement joins TRBV28 to TRBJ2-7; unclear D gene. Germline V gene sequence: CDR1 MDHEN, CDR2 SYDVKM. The CDR3 is 11 amino acids. CDR3 sequence: CACRYSYEQYF. Here the CDR3 DNA reads TGTGCCTGCAGGTACAGCTACGAGCAGTACTTC. The full variable domain, its missing parts supplied by reference TRBV28 and TRBJ2-7, is DVKVTQSSRYLVKRTGEKVFLECVQDMDHENMFWYRQDPGLGLRLIYFSYDVKMKEKGDIPEGYSVSREKKERFSLILESASTNQTSMYLCACRYSYEQYFGPGTRLTVT.

This clonotype was detected a few times. This chain uses TRBV20-1 with TRBJ1-6; D is unclear. This CDR3 region has 23 residues. Trimming removed 0 bases at V and 0 bases at J, with 30 bases between. CDR1 is DFQATT and CDR2 is SNEGSKA in the germline V gene (reference sequence). Here the CDR3 DNA reads TGCAGTGCTAGAGATCCGCCCTATGACAAGATAACCAGTTCCCTCTCCTATAATTCACCCCTCCACTTT. It is translated as CSARDPPYDKITSSLSYNSPLHF.

The sample holds a few counts of this clonotype. The gene calls are TRBV10-3 and TRBJ1-2; no clear D gene. This CDR3 has 14 amino acids. CDR1 and CDR2 (germline): ENHRY, SYGVKD. The V end lost 2 bases, the J end lost 4 bases, and 11 bases lay between the germline ends. CDR3 protein: CAISENPGIYGYTF. The CDR3 DNA sequence: TGTGCCATCAGTGAGAATCCAGGTATCTATGGCTACACCTTC.

Details on this clonotype: This clone may be a read error of a much larger clone one base away. The chain couples TRBV6-2 or TRBV6-3 to TRBJ2-1; TRBD1 matches 7 bases. This CDR3 is 15 amino acids long. Germline lookup yields CDR1 MNHEY and CDR2 SVGEGT. CDR3 sequence (DNA): TGTGCCAGCAGCCTTGGACAGGTCGCATACAATGAGCACTTCTTC. It yields the protein CASSLGQVAYNEHFF.

Remarks on this clonotype: The junction and the germline gene differ at one end; a read error may be behind it. CDR3 coding DNA: TGTGCCAGCAGTTTCGGGATAAGACAGGGGCGTGGAGGGGCCTACGTCCTGACTTTC. This encodes CASSFGIRQGRGGAYVLTF. The rearrangement links TRBV28 to TRBJ2-6; TRBD1 agrees at 8 bases. The germline V gene has CDR1 MDHEN and CDR2 SYDVKM. CDR3 length: 19 residues.

Points on this clonotype: Being one base from a much bigger clone, this may be a read error. This rearrangement joins TRBV20-1 to TRBJ1-4; D perhaps matches TRBD1 (6 bases). The germline CDR1 and CDR2 sequences are DFQATT and SNEGSKA (reference sequence). The length of the CDR3 is 15 residues. CDR3 sequence: CSAASGTAKGGKRFF. DNA for the CDR3: TGCAGTGCTGCCTCTGGGACGGCAAAAGGGGGAAAACGGTTTTTT.

This chain uses TRBV3-1 with TRBJ2-2; TRBD2 might be the D (5 bases). Germline CDR1 reads LGHDT; CDR2 reads YNNKEL (reference sequence). V lost 5 bases to trimming and J lost 5 bases, with 12 bases between them. The length of the CDR3 is 14 residues. CDR3 region: CASSARGGTGELFF. CDR3 sequence (DNA): TGTGCCAGCAGCGCACGCGGCGGGACCGGGGAGCTGTTTTTT.

This clonotype was seen ten or more times. This sequence joins TRBV24-1 and TRBJ2-1; D unresolved. The germline gives CDR1 KGHDR, CDR2 SFDVKD. This CDR3 comprises 12 residues. V lost 2 bases, J lost 7 bases, and 5 bases lay in between. The DNA of the CDR3 is TGTGCCACCAGTGATTGGAAGAATGAGCAGTTCTTC. Encoded protein: CATSDWKNEQFF.

The chain couples TRBV7-6 to TRBJ1-5; tentatively, D is TRBD1 (5 bases). The CDR3 loop spans 16 amino acids. Trimming shortened V by 0 bases and J by 4 bases, and 13 bases separated the two germline ends. Germline V gene lookup returns CDR1 SGHVS and CDR2 FNYEAQ. CDR3 coding DNA: TGTGCCAGCAGCTTAGCGGGAGGGGTTAAAAATCAGCCCCAGCATTTT. Its protein is CASSLAGGVKNQPQHF.

This clonotype was detected many times. The chain links TRBV6-2 or TRBV6-3 to TRBJ1-2; D perhaps matches TRBD1 (5 bases). Germline-derived CDR1 and CDR2 are MNHEY and SVGEGT. V dropped 7 bases and J dropped 4 bases, with 16 bases sitting between them. CDR3 length equals 14 residues. The DNA of the CDR3 is TGTGCCAGCACCAACGGGGGAAGGGGCTATGGCTACACCTTC. This encodes CASTNGGRGYGYTF.

Many counts were recorded for this clonotype. The V gene is TRBV30, the J gene TRBJ2-4; a weak D match, TRBD1 (5 bases). Germline V gene data show CDR1 as GTSNPN and CDR2 as SVGIG (reference sequence). Trimming pared 5 bases from V and 1 base from J, leaving 9 bases between. CDR3 length: 13 residues. The chain's CDR3 is CAWAAGAKNIQYF. CDR3 DNA: TGTGCCTGGGCCGCAGGGGCCAAAAACATTCAGTACTTC. Full variable domain (outside the CDR3, taken from reference TRBV30 and TRBJ2-4): SQTIHQWPATLVQPVGSPLSLECTVEGTSNPNLYWYRQAAGRGLQLLFYSVGIGQISSEVPQNLSASRPQDRQFILSSKKLLLSDSGFYLCAWAAGAKNIQYFGAGTRLSVL.

This clonotype appeared many times. This rearrangement joins TRBV7-8 to TRBJ1-2; D is ambiguous. The length of the CDR3 is 13 residues. The germline gives CDR1 SGHVS, CDR2 FQNEAQ. V lost 7 bases to trimming and J lost 2 bases, with 11 bases between them. The CDR3 coding sequence is TGTGCCAGCACCCATTCCGGGAACTATGGCTACACCTTC. It yields the protein CASTHSGNYGYTF. The full variable domain, rest sourced from reference TRBV7-8 and TRBJ1-2, is GAGVSQSPRYKVAKRGQDVALRCDPISGHVSLFWYQQALGQGPEFLTYFQNEAQLDKSGLPSDRFFAERPEGSVSTLKIQRTQQEDSAVYLCASTHSGNYGYTFGSGTRLTVV.

This clonotype was detected a few times. This CDR3 reads CSVGDALRSGYTF. The DNA of the CDR3 is TGCAGCGTTGGGGATGCTCTCAGAAGTGGCTACACCTTC. This chain uses TRBV29-1 with TRBJ1-2; D not resolved. CDR1 SQVTM and CDR2 ANQGSEA come from the germline V gene. CDR3 length: 13 amino acids. V lost 4 bases and J lost 7, with 16 bases in between.

The CDR3 loop is CSVVSQSSGNTIYF. The CDR3 DNA sequence: TGCAGCGTTGTTAGCCAGAGCTCTGGAAACACCATATATTTT. The gene calls are TRBV29-1 and TRBJ1-3; D gene ambiguous. The CDR3 length is 14 residues. CDR1 SQVTM and CDR2 ANQGSEA come from the germline V gene. Trimming pared 4 bases from V and 0 bases from J, leaving 10 bases between.

As DNA, the CDR3 is TGCGCCAGCAGTTCCACGACTAGCGAATACAATGAGCAGTTCTTC. Residues: CASSSTTSEYNEQFF. The chain links TRBV5-1 to TRBJ2-1; 8 bases fit TRBD2. Germline CDR1 reads SGHRS; CDR2 reads YFSETQ. The CDR3 has 15 amino acids. Germline trimming cut 5 bases from V and 4 bases from J; bases unmatched to any gene: 8.

The table lists this clonotype with many counts. The chain links TRBV7-6 to TRBJ2-1, with no clear D. This CDR3 spans 15 amino acids. Trimming removed 4 bases at V and 2 bases at J, with 12 bases between. Germline CDR1 SGHVS, CDR2 FNYEAQ. CDR3: CASSSLGAAYNEQFF. The CDR3 coding sequence is TGTGCCAGCAGCTCCCTTGGCGCGGCCTACAATGAGCAGTTCTTC. Drawing the rest from reference TRBV7-6 and TRBJ2-1, the complete variable domain is GAGVSQSPRYKVTKRGQDVALRCDPISGHVSLYWYRQALGQGPEFLTYFNYEAQQDKSGLPNDRFSAERPEGSISTLTIQRTEQRDSAMYRCASSSLGAAYNEQFFGPGTRLTVL.

This chain joins TRBV28 and TRBJ2-2, with 8 bases fitting TRBD1. V trimming: 4 bases; J trimming: 4 bases; junction bases outside the gene matches: 5. Germline V gene data show CDR1 as MDHEN and CDR2 as SYDVKM. The CDR3 contains 15 residues. The DNA of the CDR3 is TGTGCCAGCAGTTCTCCAGGACAGGGCACCGGGGAGCTGTTTTTT. It specifies CASSSPGQGTGELFF.

This chain uses TRBV20-1 with TRBJ1-2; TRBD1 matches 9 bases. There are 14 residues in the CDR3. The V segment lost 6 bases and the J segment 8 bases; nucleotides outside the gene matches: 13. CDR1 DFQATT and CDR2 SNEGSKA come from the germline V gene (reference sequence). CDR3: CSATPQGQGGGYTF. The CDR3 DNA follows: TGCAGTGCCACTCCTCAGGGACAGGGCGGCGGCTACACCTTC.

This clonotype was recorded at least ten times. The chain uses TRBV29-1 and TRBJ1-4; D might be TRBD1 (5 bases). Germline assignment: CDR1 SQVTM and CDR2 ANQGSEA. V shed 6 bases and J shed 8 bases, with 19 bases lying between them. CDR3 size: 14 residues. In DNA, the CDR3 is TGCAGCGTCCTCAGGGCCTCCCAGGGAGAAAAACTGTTTTTT. Translation: CSVLRASQGEKLFF.

The J gene is TRBJ1-1, the V gene TRBV7-8, with 7 bases aligning to TRBD1. Unmatched junction bases numbered 1, after V lost 2 bases and J lost 4 bases. The CDR3 covers 13 residues. Germline values: CDR1 SGHVS, CDR2 FQNEAQ. CDR3 sequence: CASSLTGVTEAFF. The CDR3 DNA reads as TGTGCCAGCAGCTTAACAGGGGTCACTGAAGCTTTCTTT.

With respect to this clonotype: One junction end does not reproduce the germline sequence, and a read error may be involved. This sequence joins TRBV3-1 and TRBJ2-7; D is undetermined. This CDR3 has 13 residues. Germline-derived CDR1 and CDR2 are LGHDT and YNNKEL (reference sequence). CDR3 region: CAGSPGRSYEQYF. The DNA for the CDR3 is TGTGCCGGCAGCCCCGGCAGATCCTACGAGCAGTACTTC.

The genes are TRBV11-2 and TRBJ1-2, with 8 bases that match TRBD1. This CDR3 has 15 amino acids. Looked up from germline, CDR1 is SGHAT and CDR2 is FQNNGV. V lost 5 bases to trimming and J lost 4 bases; unmatched junction nucleotides: 9. The CDR3 loop is CASSPTTGAFYGYTF. The CDR3 region has the DNA TGTGCCAGCAGCCCAACGACAGGGGCCTTCTATGGCTACACCTTC.